The 10 T cell receptor beta chains below were found in one sample sequenced in a study of OX40 agonist ivuxolimab in advanced cancers. Repertoires were generated with immunoSEQ multiplex PCR, while TCRdb's copy carries only in-frame clones and drops some. This repertoire shows roughly 74,000 clones, about 89% found once; its top ten account for about 0.5%. The sample was CD4+ or CD8+ T cells sorted from blood, taken in a trial of the OX40 agonist ivuxolimab. The receptors come from an adult with an advanced solid tumor such as melanoma, head and neck, liver or kidney cancer.

The rearrangement links TRBV5-1 to TRBJ2-7; 9 nucleotides match TRBD1. CDR3 size: 14 residues. V shed 4 bases, J shed 3 bases, and the junction held 5 bases outside the gene matches. Germline V gene data show CDR1 as SGHRS and CDR2 as YFSETQ. The CDR3 sequence: CASSGGQGLYEQYF. The CDR3 bases are TGCGCCAGCAGCGGGGGACAGGGCCTCTACGAGCAGTACTTC.

V is TRBV7-3 and J is TRBJ2-3; either TRBD1 or TRBD2 may fit D (5 bases each). CDR1 is SGHTA and CDR2 is FQGTGA in the germline V gene. The CDR3 spans 15 residues. V was clipped by 6 bases and J by 3 bases, with 16 bases between them. The DNA for the CDR3 is TGTGCCAGCAGTAAAGACAGTGCGGGTACAGATACGCAGTATTTT. It yields the protein CASSKDSAGTDTQYF.

The V call is TRBV27, the J call TRBJ1-5; 8 bases agree with TRBD1. Unmatched junction bases numbered 19, after V lost 6 bases and J lost 6 bases. This CDR3 is built from 18 residues. The V gene's germline CDR1 is MNHEY and CDR2 SMNVEV (reference sequence). CDR3 nucleotide sequence: TGTGCCAGCAGCCGCGTACCCCCAGGACAGGGAGGGGGTCAGCCCCAGCATTTT. This codes for CASSRVPPGQGGGQPQHF.

J is TRBJ2-2 and V is TRBV28; 7 bases line up with TRBD2. Losses at the gene ends were 4 bases for V and 1 base for J; bases not matched to a gene: 12. This CDR3 is built from 18 residues. The germline V gene encodes CDR1 MDHEN and CDR2 SYDVKM. CDR3 in amino acids: CASSYRARDYLNTGELFF. Here the CDR3 DNA reads TGTGCCAGCAGTTATAGGGCTCGGGACTATTTGAACACCGGGGAGCTGTTTTTT.

V is TRBV6-5 and J is TRBJ2-5, with 11 bases identical to TRBD1. V was pared by 6 bases and J by 5 bases, with 5 bases of the junction left unmatched. CDR1 MNHEY and CDR2 SVGAGI come from the germline V gene. The CDR3 has 14 amino acids. The CDR3: CASRRTGGRETQYF. The CDR3 region has the DNA TGTGCCAGCAGACGGACAGGGGGCAGGGAGACCCAGTACTTC.

As concerns this clone: Distinct nucleotide sequences in the sample also encode this CDR3. The rearrangement links TRBV5-1 to TRBJ2-3; 8 bases line up with TRBD1. The CDR3 length is 15 residues. The germline CDR1 and CDR2 sequences are SGHRS and YFSETQ. V was clipped by 0 bases and J by 3 bases; unmatched bases: 3. This CDR3 is CASSLAGGGTDTQYF. CDR3 sequence (DNA): TGCGCCAGCAGCTTGGCAGGGGGCGGGACAGATACGCAGTATTTT.

The chain recombines TRBV19 with TRBJ1-4; the D is unclear. The germline V and J ends were trimmed by 1 base and 5 bases, with 11 bases remaining between them. CDR1 is LNHDA, CDR2 SQIVND, per germline (reference sequence). The CDR3 runs 15 residues. CDR3 amino acids: CASSIGPEENEKLFF. The CDR3 DNA is TGTGCCAGTAGTATAGGCCCGGAGGAAAATGAAAAACTGTTTTTT. Combining the CDR3 with reference TRBV19 and TRBJ1-4 gives the whole variable domain DGGITQSPKYLFRKEGQNVTLSCEQNLNHDAMYWYRQDPGQGLRLIYYSQIVNDFQKGDIAEGYSVSREKKESFPLTVTSAQKNPTAFYLCASSIGPEENEKLFFGSGTQLSVL.

The genes are TRBV28 and TRBJ2-7; 8 positions agree with TRBD2. Germline trimming cut 3 bases from V and 2 bases from J; bases unmatched to any gene: 3. CDR1 and CDR2 from the germline V gene are MDHEN and SYDVKM. The CDR3 is 14 amino acids. CDR3: CASSFNGGAYEQYF. The CDR3 nucleotides are TGTGCCAGCAGTTTTAACGGGGGGGCCTACGAGCAGTACTTC.

The CDR3 reads CASSVRTGRMGDTQYF. The CDR3 coding sequence is TGCGCCAGCAGCGTTCGGACAGGGCGTATGGGAGATACGCAGTATTTT. The rearrangement joins TRBV5-1 to TRBJ2-3; 8 bases agree with TRBD1. In germline, CDR1 is SGHRS, CDR2 YFSETQ. The CDR3 is 16 residues long. The ends lost 4 bases at V and 5 bases at J; junction bases unmatched: 12.

Here the CDR3 reads CASSNRVGNEQFF. CDR3 in DNA: TGCGCCAGCTCAAACAGGGTTGGGAATGAGCAGTTCTTC. The gene calls are TRBV10-2 and TRBJ2-1; D possibly corresponds to TRBD1 (6 bases). V shed 8 bases and J shed 7 bases, with 15 bases lying between them. Germline-derived CDR1 and CDR2 are WSHSY and SAAADI. The CDR3 has 13 amino acids.